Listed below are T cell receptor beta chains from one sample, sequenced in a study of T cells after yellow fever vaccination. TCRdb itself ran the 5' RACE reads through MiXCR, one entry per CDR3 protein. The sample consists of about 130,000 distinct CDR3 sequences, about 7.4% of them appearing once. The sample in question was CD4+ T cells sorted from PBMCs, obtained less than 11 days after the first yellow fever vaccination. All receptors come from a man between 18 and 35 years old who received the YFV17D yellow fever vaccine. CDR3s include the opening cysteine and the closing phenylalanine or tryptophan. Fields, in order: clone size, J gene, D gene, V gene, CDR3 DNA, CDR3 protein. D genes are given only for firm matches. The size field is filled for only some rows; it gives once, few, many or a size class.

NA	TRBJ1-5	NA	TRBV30	TGTGCCTGGTCTCGCTCGAATCGGGGTCAGCCCCAGCATTTT	CAWSRSNRGQPQHF
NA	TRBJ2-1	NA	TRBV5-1	TGCGCCAGCAGCTTACGGAGAGGGCTTTTCGGTCGGGAGCAGTTCTTC	CASSLRRGLFGREQFF
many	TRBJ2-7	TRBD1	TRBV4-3	TGCGCCAGCAGCCAAGATTCGGGGACAGGGACTATCTTCTACGAGCAGTACTTC	CASSQDSGTGTIFYEQYF
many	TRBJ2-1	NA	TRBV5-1	TGCGCCAGCCAGGCCCTGAGCTCCTACAATGAGCAGTTCTTC	CASQALSSYNEQFF
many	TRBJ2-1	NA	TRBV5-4	TGTGCCAGCAGACCTAACACTGGCGATGAGCAGTTCTTC	CASRPNTGDEQFF
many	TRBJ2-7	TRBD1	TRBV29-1	TGCAGCGTTGGGTCCAGGACAGGGGGCCACGAGCAGTACTTC	CSVGSRTGGHEQYF
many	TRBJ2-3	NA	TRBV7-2	TGTGCCAGCAGCCTGGGACCCTCCTCGTCCGGAGATACGCAGTATTTT	CASSLGPSSSGDTQYF
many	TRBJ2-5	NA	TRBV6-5	TGTGCCAGCGAGGCAGGGGACGTTGACGAGACCCAGTACTTC	CASEAGDVDETQYF
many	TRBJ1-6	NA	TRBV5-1	TGCGCCAGCAGTTCCGGGACTATGAATTCACCCCTCCACTTT	CASSSGTMNSPLHF
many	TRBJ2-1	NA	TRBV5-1	TGCGCCAGCAGCTTGGAAAACTGGGACAATGAGCAGTTCTTC	CASSLENWDNEQFF
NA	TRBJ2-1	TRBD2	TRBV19	TGTGCCAGTAGTATGCCCCCCGCTGCGAGCGGGGGGGCTTCTGAGCAGTTCTTC	CASSMPPAASGGASEQFF
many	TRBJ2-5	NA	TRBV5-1	TGCGCCAGCAGCTTGGGAGTTTCCGGGGGAGTGGAGACCCAGTACTTC	CASSLGVSGGVETQYF
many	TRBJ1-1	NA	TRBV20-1	TGCCTGGGAGGGGGGGGAACTGAAGCTTTCTTT	CLGGGGTEAFF
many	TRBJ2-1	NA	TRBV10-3	TGTGCCATCAGTGAGTCGAGCAGCGATGAGCAGTTCTTC	CAISESSSDEQFF
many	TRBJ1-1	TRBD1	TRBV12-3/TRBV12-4	TGTGCCAGCACTAATTACAGGACAGGGGGGAACACTGAAGCTTTCTTT	CASTNYRTGGNTEAFF
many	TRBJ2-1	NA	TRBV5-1	TGCGCCAGCAGCTTGGAAAATTACAATGAGCAGTTCTTC	CASSLENYNEQFF
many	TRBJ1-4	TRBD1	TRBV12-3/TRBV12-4	TGTGCCAGCAGTTTTACAGGGGAGAATGAAAAACTGTTTTTT	CASSFTGENEKLFF
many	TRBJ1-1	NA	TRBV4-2	TGTGCCAGCAGCCAAGAACGGGTAGCTTTCTTT	CASSQERVAFF
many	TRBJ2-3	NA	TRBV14	TGTGCCAGCAGCCTACAAGGGTCGACATCGCAGTATTTT	CASSLQGSTSQYF
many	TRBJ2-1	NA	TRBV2	TGTGCCAGCGCTAGGGGGGGGTCAACCTACAATGAGCAGTTCTTC	CASARGGSTYNEQFF
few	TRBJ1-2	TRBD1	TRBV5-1	TGCGCCAGCAGCTGGGGACAGGAGGTATATGGCTACACCTTC	CASSWGQEVYGYTF
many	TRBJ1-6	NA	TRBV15	TGTGCCACCAGCAGAGAGAGGATTTCACCCCTCCACTTT	CATSRERISPLHF
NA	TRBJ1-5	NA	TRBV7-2	TGTGCCAGCAGCTTAGCATCGGGACACTCCAGACGGGATAGCAATCAGCCCCAGCATTTT	CASSLASGHSRRDSNQPQHF
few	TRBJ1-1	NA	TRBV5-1	TGCGCCAGCACCGCCTATGGGGGAATGAACACTGAAGCTTTCTTT	CASTAYGGMNTEAFF
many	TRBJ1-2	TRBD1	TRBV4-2	TGTGCCAGCAGCCAAGAGCCGGGACAGAACAACTATGGCTACACCTTC	CASSQEPGQNNYGYTF